This T cell receptor (beta chain) was identified in a study of T-cell memory formation after mild COVID-19. Study-wide background: TCR clusters showed largely donor specificity.

Study conclusions and caveats: Clones shrinking between day 15 and 85 showed a balanced CD4/CD8 split, and those that grew later tilted toward CD4+.

This clonotype came up a few times. Its antigen is as yet unknown. The CDR3 runs to 13 residues. V was pared by 6 bases and J by 4 bases, with 10 bases between. CDR1 is SEHNR and CDR2 is FQNEAQ in the germline V gene (reference sequence). One entry per CDR3 protein, called by TCRdb with MiXCR from the 5' RACE reads. The sample includes 58,000 or so distinct CDR3 sequences, 25% to 30% of them seen just once. This clonotype was obtained from a man younger than 30 who had mild COVID-19 (a few samples of this study predate the infection). Cell type and time point are not known. Sample: PBMCs or a T cell subset sorted from them (not recorded which). The V and J genes are TRBV7-9 and TRBJ1-3; no definite D call. The CDR3 coding sequence is TGTGCCAGCAGGGTGACAATGGGAAACACCATATATTTT. Its translation is CASRVTMGNTIYF. Using reference TRBV7-9 and TRBJ1-3 for the parts outside the CDR3, the full variable domain is DTGVSQNPRHKITKRGQNVTFRCDPISEHNRLYWYRQTLGQGPEFLTYFQNEAQLEKSRLLSDRFSAERPKGSFSTLEIQRTEQGDSAMYLCASRVTMGNTIYFGEGSWLTVV.